A single sample gave rise to the 10 T cell receptor beta chains below, sequenced in a study of T cell repertoires in cytomegalovirus infection. TCRdb used MiXCR to reprocess the reads, holding one entry per CDR3 protein. Among around 69,000 distinct CDR3 sequences listed, about 26% were seen once. For these TCRs, the target antigens are not known. Sample: CD8+ T cells from cultured PBMCs, taken from culture after CMV antigen stimulation. The receptors originated from a human donor in good health (CMV status not recorded). Some clones in this sample may be carry-over from other donors' samples.

V is TRBV27 and J is TRBJ2-7; D assignment may be TRBD1 or TRBD2 (5 bases each). Trimming pared 8 bases from V and 2 bases from J, leaving 22 bases between. The CDR3 totals 16 residues. Per germline, CDR1 MNHEY and CDR2 SMNVEV (reference sequence). The CDR3: CASCPLRGVVTYEQYF. In nucleotides, the CDR3 is TGTGCCAGCTGTCCCTTGAGGGGCGTCGTTACCTACGAGCAGTACTTC.

This clonotype was recorded many times. The chain is built from TRBV2 and TRBJ2-1; no reliable D call. In germline, CDR1 is SNHLY, CDR2 FYNNEI. The CDR3 contains 12 residues. V dropped 3 bases and J dropped 6 bases, with 6 bases sitting between them. CDR3: CASSDVSNEQFF. CDR3 coding DNA: TGTGCCAGCAGTGATGTTTCCAATGAGCAGTTCTTC.

This clonotype was seen more than once but under ten times. The V gene is TRBV27, the J gene TRBJ1-1; D might be TRBD1 (6 bases). V was shortened by 4 bases and J by 3 bases, with 15 bases between the two germline ends. CDR1 MNHEY and CDR2 SMNVEV come from the germline V gene (reference sequence). The CDR3 runs to 15 residues. The DNA of the CDR3 is TGTGCCAGCAGTTCGTCCTGGACAGACGACACTGAAGCTTTCTTT. This encodes CASSSSWTDDTEAFF.

V and J are TRBV10-3 and TRBJ1-1; TRBD1 aligns across 7 bases. V trimming: 10 bases; J trimming: 1 base; junction bases outside the gene matches: 6. Germline loops: CDR1 ENHRY, CDR2 SYGVKD. This CDR3 contains 13 residues. This CDR3 is CATGTGENTEAFF. CDR3 sequence (DNA): TGTGCCACCGGAACAGGGGAGAACACTGAAGCTTTCTTT.

This clonotype was counted between two and nine times. This chain connects TRBV12-3 or TRBV12-4 to TRBJ1-2; no definite D call. V gave up 1 base and J gave up 2 bases, with 8 bases separating them. The CDR3 extends over 14 amino acids. The CDR3 region is CASSLVRRNYGYTF. CDR3 DNA: TGTGCCAGCAGTTTAGTCCGGAGAAACTATGGCTACACCTTC.

On this clonotype itself: At one end the junction does not follow the germline gene, possibly because of a read error. Here the CDR3 reads CASSEGDWGDF. The CDR3 DNA reads as TGTGCCAGCAGTGAAGGGGACTGGGGGGACTTC. The J gene is TRBJ2-7, the V gene TRBV2; TRBD2 is a possible D gene (6 bases). The CDR3 consists of 11 residues. CDR1 is SNHLY and CDR2 is FYNNEI in the germline V gene.

This clonotype came up a few times. The chain combines TRBV7-9 with TRBJ1-2; D unresolved. Trimming removed 5 bases at V and 3 bases at J, with 19 bases between. This CDR3 is built from 16 residues. From germline, CDR1 is SEHNR and CDR2 FQNEAQ (reference sequence). The CDR3 reads CASSTTEGPPDYGYTF. The CDR3 DNA reads as TGTGCCAGCAGCACCACGGAAGGGCCTCCTGACTATGGCTACACCTTC.

The chain combines TRBV7-9 with TRBJ1-2; D is undetermined. The germline V gene has CDR1 SEHNR and CDR2 FQNEAQ (reference sequence). The CDR3 runs 13 residues. Trimming shortened V by 1 base and J by 6 bases, and 9 bases separated the two germline ends. DNA for the CDR3: TGTGCCAGCAGCTTAGGCAGGCCGGATGGCTACACCTTC. Translating it yields CASSLGRPDGYTF.

This clonotype came up a few times. This rearrangement joins TRBV6-6 to TRBJ1-4; 9 bases match TRBD1. The CDR3 sequence is 14 residues long. Trimming removed 5 bases from V and 7 bases from J; junction bases left unmatched: 5. CDR1 and CDR2 (germline): MNHNY, SVGAGI (reference sequence). The CDR3 DNA reads TGTGCCAGCAGTCCACAGGGGGCTTTTGAAAAACTGTTTTTT. This translates into CASSPQGAFEKLFF.

The gene calls are TRBV12-3 or TRBV12-4 and TRBJ2-1, with D tentatively TRBD2 (5 bases). The germline V and J ends were trimmed by 2 bases and 9 bases, with 14 bases remaining between them. The CDR3 totals 14 residues. In DNA form, the CDR3 reads TGTGCCAGCAGTTTAAGGGAGTGGGGATTTGAGCAGTTCTTC. Protein product: CASSLREWGFEQFF.